This T cell receptor (beta chain) was recorded in a study of T-cell memory formation after mild COVID-19. Broader study findings: There was a balanced CD4/CD8 profile in clones contracting day 15 to 85, and later expanders leaned CD4+. Specificity for SARS-CoV-2 was not confirmed among the second-wave clones peaking on day 37.

Concerning this clonotype itself: The antigen is unknown.

cDNA libraries for TCR alpha and TCR beta, carrying sample barcodes and UMIs, came from 5'RACE with constant-segment primers. TCRdb ran MiXCR on the 5' RACE reads and lists one entry per CDR3 protein. Here the sample spans 110,000 to 150,000 distinct CDR3 sequences, almost 25% being singletons. From germline, CDR1 is MGHRA and CDR2 YSYEKL. Trimming removed 5 bases from V and 2 bases from J, with 8 bases in between. The CDR3 is 13 amino acids. The chain couples TRBV4-1 to TRBJ2-3, with unresolved D. Sequenced: PBMCs or a T cell subset sorted from them (not recorded which). The clonotype originates from an adult woman who had mild COVID-19 (a few samples of this study predate the infection). Cell type and time point are not known. The CDR3 sequence is CASSLQNTDTQYF. As DNA, the CDR3 is TGCGCCAGCAGCTTACAAAACACAGATACGCAGTATTTT.